This T cell receptor (beta chain) was sequenced during a study of technical replicates of blood from several donors (dated by TCRdb to the late 2010s). Worth noting for this clone: Which antigen it targets is not known. No per-base quality is available; no much larger clone lies one base away.

Libraries came from the immunoSEQ multiplex PCR assay. TCRdb's version of the immuneACCESS table is confined to in-frame rearrangements and falls short of the full clone set. An unresolved V gene accounts for under half of the shortfall where checked; the remainder is of unknown origin. This sample has roughly 80,000 clones in its table, and roughly 90% of those were observed once. 0.41% of the sample rests with the top ten. Sequences were obtained from T cells isolated from PBMCs. The sequence was obtained from a human donor in good health.

The CDR3 loop reads CASIQGAKGDIAPQHF. Here is the DNA: TGTGCCAGTATTCAGGGGGCAAAGGGTGACATAGCGCCCCAGCATTTT. The chain employs TRBV19 and TRBJ1-5; 8 bases in between match TRBD1. From cysteine to phenylalanine, the CDR3 is 16 amino acids long. Just the 48-base CDR3 DNA is kept, in frame starting at base 1. V is trimmed back by 7 bases and J by 9 bases, and the junction contains 17 bases that no gene match accounts for. CDR1 LNHDA and CDR2 SQIVND are derived from the germline V gene (reference sequence). Outside the CDR3, residues come from the reference TRBV19 and TRBJ1-5 proteins, so the full variable domain is: DGGITQSPKYLFRKEGQNVTLSCEQNLNHDAMYWYRQDPGQGLRLIYYSQIVNDFQKGDIAEGYSVSREKKESFPLTVTSAQKNPTAFYLCASIQGAKGDIAPQHFGDGTRLSIL.